This T cell receptor beta chain was profiled in a study of blood T cell repertoires in COVID-19. In the study overall: Sites across the United States, Italy and Spain contributed samples from acute and convalescent COVID-19. The cDNA or gDNA used as material had been derived from T cells, B-cell-depleted T cells, or PBMCs.

The count of this clone is one. The V and J ends lost 10 bases and 5 bases, in that order; junction bases with no gene match: 12. This CDR3 contains 15 residues. The V gene's germline CDR1 is ENHRY and CDR2 SYGVKD. In the study's own analysis: Using reference gene primer amplification, nucleated cell counts were estimated. Sequencing was performed with immunoSEQ multiplex PCR; in TCRdb, only in-frame clones are kept and a portion is missing. Clonal size and the V and J genes are those of that table, whereas D and trimming came from the DNA. The sample includes roughly 260,000 clones, around 90% of them seen just once.

The V gene is TRBV10-3, the J gene TRBJ2-3; the match to TRBD2 covers 10 bases. Sequenced material: peripheral blood. The sequence was collected from a young adult with COVID-19, enrolled during active disease. CDR3 sequence: CATGHPSGRGDTQYF. The CDR3 nucleotides read TGTGCCACCGGGCACCCTAGCGGGAGAGGAGATACGCAGTATTTT.